This TCR beta chain was profiled in a study of T cells in Graves' hyperthyroidism and ophthalmopathy. The TCR beta CDR3 regions underwent amplification using RNA transcripts as the source. Researchers ran a first-round RT-PCR on the TCR CDR3 using the HTBI primer set. TCRdb ran MiXCR on the multiplex PCR reads and lists one entry per CDR3 protein. The table has hundreds of thousands of distinct CDR3 sequences, less than 25% seen once. Trimming removed 4 bases from V and 0 bases from J, with 8 bases in between. From germline, CDR1 is MNHEY and CDR2 SVGAGI. This CDR3 is 14 amino acids long. This clonotype came up many times.

The TCR comes from a woman in her thirties with Graves' ophthalmopathy. The chain combines TRBV6-5 with TRBJ2-3; perhaps TRBD1 as D (5 bases). Sequencing used blood. The CDR3, as DNA: TGTGCCAGCAGTTCCTGGACAAGCACAGATACGCAGTATTTT. This encodes CASSSWTSTDTQYF.